These T cell receptor beta chains were read from a single sample in a study of cytomegalovirus exposure and HLA in healthy donors. Method: immunoSEQ multiplex PCR; TCRdb's copy keeps in-frame clones and lacks some. The sample has about 140,000 clones, about 80% seen once. The sample consisted of PBMCs. The receptors come from a man in his forties in good health and CMV-seropositive. CDR3s include the opening cysteine and the closing phenylalanine or tryptophan. The D gene is left open where the match is weak. The size of a clone is reported for some rows only, either as once, few or many, or as a class for expanded clones.

TRBJ1-2	TRBV13	.	.	CASSRNEVRGYTF	TGTGCCAGCAGCCGAAACGAGGTGCGAGGCTACACCTTC
TRBJ2-7	TRBV7-6	.	TRBD2	CASSLVATSGRSEQYF	TGTGCCAGCAGCTTAGTTGCGACTAGCGGGAGAAGCGAGCAGTACTTC
TRBJ1-1	TRBV6-5	once	TRBD1	CASSTTGLGEAFF	TGTGCCAGCAGTACGACAGGGCTAGGGGAAGCTTTCTTT
TRBJ2-5	TRBV30	.	.	CAWRDSFRGTQYF	TGTGCCTGGAGGGATTCTTTTCGGGGGACCCAGTACTTC
TRBJ2-2	TRBV18	few	.	CASSPSGRAGELFF	TGTGCCAGCTCACCATCAGGCAGGGCCGGGGAGCTGTTTTTT
TRBJ2-3	TRBV27	.	.	CASSLWTADTQYF	TGTGCCAGCAGTTTATGGACAGCAGATACGCAGTATTTT
TRBJ1-5	TRBV5-6	.	.	CASSLVDQPQHF	TGTGCCAGCAGCTTGGTAGATCAGCCCCAGCATTTT
TRBJ2-1	TRBV4-1	.	TRBD2	CASSQTKTLAGALYNEQFF	TGCGCCAGCAGCCAAACTAAGACTCTAGCGGGAGCATTGTACAATGAGCAGTTCTTC
TRBJ1-1	TRBV2	.	.	CASRSSRVGNTEAFF	TGTGCCAGCAGGTCATCCAGGGTCGGGAACACTGAAGCTTTCTTT
TRBJ2-1	TRBV2	.	TRBD1	CASSTDRVMYNEQFF	TGTGCCAGCAGCACGGACAGGGTTATGTACAATGAGCAGTTCTTC
TRBJ1-6	TRBV27	.	.	CASRSRTVSSYNSPLHF	TGTGCCAGCAGATCACGTACAGTGAGCTCCTATAATTCACCCCTCCACTTT
TRBJ1-5	TRBV19	.	TRBD1	CASRSGTGVTNSNQPQHF	TGTGCCAGTAGGTCCGGGACAGGGGTGACAAATAGCAATCAGCCCCAGCATTTT
TRBJ2-2	TRBV6-5	.	.	CASSWSQMTGELFF	TGTGCCAGCAGCTGGAGTCAGATGACCGGGGAGCTGTTTTTT
TRBJ2-7	TRBV11-2	.	.	CASNLRGNDEQYF	TGTGCCAGCAACCTAAGAGGGAACGACGAGCAGTACTTC
TRBJ2-5	TRBV7-6	.	.	CASSFSSPALQETQYF	TGTGCCAGCAGCTTTAGCTCGCCTGCATTACAAGAGACCCAGTACTTC
TRBJ1-2	TRBV6-6	once	.	CASSIAPNYGYTF	TGTGCCAGCAGCATAGCGCCTAACTATGGCTACACCTTC
TRBJ2-7	TRBV19	.	TRBD1	CASSSGGFGGTAYEQYF	TGTGCCAGTAGTTCAGGGGGCTTCGGCGGGACAGCCTACGAGCAGTACTTC
TRBJ2-1	TRBV4-3	.	.	CASSQLQLNEQFF	TGCGCCAGCAGCCAGCTACAGTTAAATGAGCAGTTCTTC
TRBJ2-7	TRBV7-8	.	TRBD2	CASSMGLAGGPYEQYF	TGTGCCAGCAGCATGGGACTAGCGGGAGGGCCCTACGAGCAGTACTTC
TRBJ1-5	TRBV19	.	.	CASSPRAWAADSNQPQHF	TGTGCCAGTAGTCCCCGCGCCTGGGCAGCTGATAGCAATCAGCCCCAGCATTTT
TRBJ1-1	TRBV5-1	.	TRBD1	CASSLQGAARNTEAFF	TGCGCCAGCAGTCTTCAGGGGGCGGCCAGGAACACTGAAGCTTTCTTT
TRBJ2-7	TRBV2	.	.	CASDIRGYEQYF	TGTGCCAGCGACATCAGGGGCTACGAGCAGTACTTC
TRBJ2-7	TRBV9	.	TRBD1	CASSVGSGGVNEQYF	TGTGCCAGCAGCGTAGGTTCAGGGGGCGTCAACGAGCAGTACTTC
TRBJ2-7	TRBV30	.	TRBD1	CAWRRTGPHEQYF	TGTGCCTGGAGACGGACAGGGCCCCACGAGCAGTACTTC
TRBJ2-3	TRBV19	.	.	CASSPRVRRTDTQYF	TGTGCCAGTAGCCCCCGGGTCCGACGCACAGATACGCAGTATTTT
TRBJ1-6	TRBV7-6	.	.	CASSLEPSGASPLHF	TGTGCCAGCAGCTTAGAACCCTCTGGGGCTTCACCCCTCCACTTT
TRBJ2-3	TRBV11-2	.	.	CASSLGAPRADTQYF	TGTGCCAGCAGCTTAGGGGCCCCGAGGGCAGATACGCAGTATTTT
TRBJ1-2	TRBV4-3	.	TRBD1	CASSQLGTGEGYTF	TGCGCCAGCAGCCAACTCGGGACAGGGGAAGGCTACACCTTC
TRBJ1-3	TRBV5-5	.	.	CASSYDRSSGNTIYF	TGTGCCAGCAGCTATGACAGGAGCTCTGGAAACACCATATATTTT
TRBJ2-2	TRBV5-1	.	TRBD1	CASSQDRVNTGELFF	TGCGCCAGCAGCCAGGACAGGGTGAACACCGGGGAGCTGTTTTTT
TRBJ1-3	TRBV7-2	.	.	CASSLKVRRDSGNTIYF	TGTGCCAGCAGCTTAAAAGTCAGGCGAGACTCTGGAAACACCATATATTTT
TRBJ1-5	TRBV5-8	.	.	CASSLAQGHQPQHF	TGTGCCAGCAGCTTGGCACAGGGTCATCAGCCCCAGCATTTT
TRBJ2-7	TRBV19	.	TRBD2	CASSSASGRRTSPYEQYF	TGTGCCAGTAGTTCGGCTAGCGGGAGACGTACTTCACCCTACGAGCAGTACTTC
TRBJ2-7	TRBV27	few	.	CASSPAGQTYEQYF	TGTGCCAGCAGTCCTGCGGGACAGACCTACGAGCAGTACTTC
TRBJ1-5	TRBV18	.	.	CASSSEQQYSNQPQHF	TGTGCCAGCTCGTCAGAGCAACAGTATAGCAATCAGCCCCAGCATTTT
TRBJ1-2	TRBV29-1	.	.	CSVEGRRNYGYTF	TGCAGCGTTGAAGGCAGGCGTAACTATGGCTACACCTTC
TRBJ2-7	TRBV2	.	TRBD2	CASSAGLAGVVEQYF	TGTGCCAGCAGTGCAGGACTAGCGGGAGTGGTTGAGCAGTACTTC
TRBJ1-5	TRBV30	few	.	CAWSVTGNQPQHF	TGTGCCTGGAGTGTAACGGGCAATCAGCCCCAGCATTTT
TRBJ2-2	TRBV14	.	.	CASSQGQNTGELFF	TGTGCCAGCAGCCAGGGACAGAACACCGGGGAGCTGTTTTTT
TRBJ1-4	TRBV5-6	.	TRBD1	CASSRQGLGEKLFF	TGTGCCAGCAGCCGACAGGGGTTAGGAGAAAAACTGTTTTTT
TRBJ1-3	TRBV7-6	.	TRBD1	CASSLRTGGSSGNTIYF	TGTGCCAGCAGCCTCAGGACAGGGGGTAGCTCTGGAAACACCATATATTTT
TRBJ1-2	TRBV9	.	.	CASSPRTALYGYTF	TGTGCCAGCAGCCCCCGGACAGCTCTATATGGCTACACCTTC
TRBJ2-7	TRBV19	.	.	CASSIDSSYEQYF	TGTGCCAGTAGTATCGACAGCTCCTACGAGCAGTACTTC
TRBJ2-3	TRBV9	.	TRBD1	CASDSSGQGSADTQYF	TGTGCCAGCGACAGTTCAGGACAGGGCTCCGCAGATACGCAGTATTTT
TRBJ2-2	TRBV19	.	.	CASKPPRLGGTGELFF	TGTGCCAGTAAACCCCCCCGATTGGGAGGCACCGGGGAGCTGTTTTTT
TRBJ2-7	TRBV21-1	.	.	CASSKGGPDSYEQYF	TGTGCCAGCAGCAAAGGAGGGCCGGACTCCTACGAGCAGTACTTC